The TCR beta chain described here comes from a study of shared T cell receptors in the human thymus. The germline CDR1 and CDR2 sequences are SGHRS and YFSETQ. The CDR3 is made up of 15 amino acids. Trimming took 4 bases from V and 3 from J, leaving 17 bases between them. Data came from immunoSEQ multiplex PCR; TCRdb stores just in-frame clones and leaves some out. Among almost 550,000 clones listed, 78% were seen once. This sample also appeared in a second study, on human thymus T cells. Per that study: The donors were infants in Finland with congenital heart defects, otherwise immunologically healthy. Resected material from corrective heart surgery provided the thymus tissue analysed. Apparent skewing of V and J gene usage characterized both thymic and blood repertoires. Related research examined unrelated individuals and reported that their thymic repertoires overlapped highly.

This chain connects TRBV5-1 to TRBJ2-7, with TRBD1 as a possible D gene (6 bases). The sample consisted of thymocytes. This receptor was obtained from a boy in the first two years of life with a congenital heart defect. CDR3 DNA: TGCGCCAGCAGCCTACAACCGGACAGATTCTACGAGCAGTACTTC. As protein: CASSLQPDRFYEQYF.